This TCR beta chain was sequenced in a study of blood T cell repertoires in COVID-19 (dated by TCRdb to 2020 to 2021). As for the study more broadly: The collaborator samples originated in the United States, Italy and Spain and spanned the acute and convalescent phases of COVID-19. Deeply sampled blood TCRbeta repertoires from subjects exposed to, actively infected with, or recovered from COVID-19 were included in the dataset. Where available, HLA class I and class II types were taken from metadata supplied by the sample provider and were not determined by assay-based typing. Sample metadata almost always included a de-identified subject ID, COVID-19 status, age in years and sex. The samples were drawn from two sources: the first 160 participants of the ongoing ImmuneRACE study, and 1,000 to 1,500 subjects contributed by 6 global collaborators. The prospective study material was composed of cDNA or gDNA derived from T cells, B-cell-depleted T cells, or PBMCs. A freely available public database, intended as a resource for researchers studying the immune response to SARS-CoV-2, is where the repertoires were released.

The collaborating institutions used their own protocols to collect whole blood in K2EDTA tubes. Collaborator samples were shipped for TCRbeta analysis as frozen whole blood, isolated PBMCs, or DNA extracted from either sample type. The immunoSEQ Assay, a bias-controlled multiplex PCR, was used to amplify TCRbeta CDR3 regions from genomic DNA. From the authors' description of their analysis: Within the assay, amplification of reference gene primers was used to estimate how many nucleated cells each sample contained. To quantify the absolute abundance of each unique TCRbeta CDR3 rearrangement, sequence reads were collapsed and filtered. Productive Simpson clonality was computed per sample as the square root of Simpson's diversity index over productive rearrangements. TCRdb limited this immuneACCESS table to in-frame rearrangements with V and J called. A share of clones is missing; checked studies link under half to unresolved V genes, and the rest is unexplained. V, J and clone size are those of that table, while D and trimming were read from the DNA. The sample table lists some 60,000 clones, approximately 91% of them with a count of one. The top ten clones comprise under 3% of the sample.

Study-wide conclusions, independent of this receptor: The quantity of clinical and demographic metadata differed by source and by participant and was supplied without curation.

The CDR3 sequence holds 19 residues, the cysteine and phenylalanine included. The CDR3 DNA has 57 bases and is translated from base 1. About this clone itself: What antigen it recognizes has not been identified. No base qualities exist here, and no much larger clone lies one base off it.

The sequenced material came from peripheral blood. In this chain, TRBV21-1 is recombined with TRBJ2-5; TRBD2 reflects the table's D call only, with no check against the DNA. TRBV21-1 is designated a pseudogene. The sequence was obtained from a man aged 55 to 69 with acute or convalescent COVID-19. The CDR3 protein is CASSKSYSGRAGSEETQYF. Read as DNA, the sequence is TGTGCCAGCAGCAAAAGTTATAGCGGGAGGGCCGGGTCGGAAGAGACCCAGTACTTC.